The next 22 T cell receptor beta chains were all read from a single sample in a study of STAT5B mutations in CD4+ large granular lymphocyte leukemia (dated by TCRdb to the early 2020s). The library was made by the immunoSEQ multiplex PCR assay. This is the immuneACCESS table as TCRdb keeps it, with only in-frame sequences that have V and J called. A part of the clones is gone; compared with another copy, unresolved V genes explain less than half, and the rest is unexplained. The sample records roughly 29,000 clones, approximately 75% of which are singletons. Approximately 3.1% of the sample goes to the ten largest clones. The specimen sequenced was CD4+ T cells from blood buffy coats. The receptors stem from a human donor in good health.

The rearrangement joins TRBV7-2 to TRBJ2-3; 7 bases are a match to TRBD2. The germline V gene encodes CDR1 SGHTA and CDR2 FQGNSA. The CDR3 sequence is 14 residues long. The J segment lost 4 bases and the V segment lost 4 bases, leaving 5 bases of the junction unmatched. In DNA, the CDR3 is TGTGCCAGCAGCTCAGCGGGATTACCAGATACGCAGTATTTT. Residues: CASSSAGLPDTQYF.

This clone came up a few times. The V and J genes are TRBV7-9 and TRBJ2-1, with unresolved D. V shed 3 bases and J shed 0 bases, with 12 bases lying between them. The CDR3 covers 16 residues. CDR1 is SEHNR and CDR2 is FQNEAQ in the germline V gene (reference sequence). Here the CDR3 DNA reads TGTGCCAGCAGCTTCTATCCGCAGAGCTCCTACAATGAGCAGTTCTTC. Protein product: CASSFYPQSSYNEQFF.

The rearrangement joins TRBV7-2 to TRBJ2-4; D is ambiguous. The CDR3 consists of 12 residues. Between the trimmed V and J ends, which lost 1 base and 7 bases, there was a span of 5 bases. Germline V CDR1 and CDR2: SGHTA, FQGNSA. In DNA, the CDR3 is TGTGCCAGCAGCTTAGATCGGAACATTCAGTACTTC. Encoded protein: CASSLDRNIQYF.

The chain is built from TRBV5-5 and TRBJ1-1; D unclear. Germline assignment: CDR1 SGHKS and CDR2 YYEKEE (reference sequence). V lost 4 bases, J lost 3 bases, and 10 bases lay in between. The CDR3 totals 13 residues. CDR3 residues: CASSLVLYTEAFF. CDR3 DNA: TGTGCCAGCAGCCTGGTGCTATACACTGAAGCTTTCTTT.

A word on this clone: Other DNA sequences from this sample encode an identical CDR3 as well. The V call is TRBV6-1, the J call TRBJ2-7, with unresolved D. The CDR3 has 12 residues. The germline V gene encodes CDR1 MNHNS and CDR2 SASEGT. With 2 bases removed from V and 4 bases from J, the gap between germline ends came to 6 bases. CDR3 protein: CASSELVYEQYF. As DNA, the CDR3 is TGTGCCAGCAGTGAACTTGTTTACGAGCAGTACTTC.

This rearrangement joins TRBV5-1 to TRBJ2-1; tentatively, D is TRBD1 or TRBD2 (6 bases each). CDR1 and CDR2 from the germline V gene are SGHRS and YFSETQ. V lost 7 bases and J 7 bases, leaving 21 bases between the germline ends. This CDR3 is 15 amino acids long. CDR3 loop: CASDLGLRGLNEQFF. CDR3 nucleotides: TGCGCCAGCGACCTGGGGCTCAGGGGACTGAATGAGCAGTTCTTC.

This rearrangement joins TRBV11-2 to TRBJ2-3; 7 nucleotides match TRBD1. Looked up from germline, CDR1 is SGHAT and CDR2 is FQNNGV. V shed 3 bases, J shed 5 bases, and the junction held 8 bases outside the gene matches. The CDR3 contains 15 residues. CDR3 DNA sequence: TGTGCCAGCAGCTTTGATACAGGGGTAGTAGATACGCAGTATTTT. It is translated as CASSFDTGVVDTQYF.

The rearrangement uses TRBV5-4 and TRBJ2-2, with TRBD2 matching over 15 bases. V was pared by 4 bases and J by 7 bases, with 2 bases of the junction left unmatched. The CDR3 has 15 residues. Germline loops: CDR1 SGHNT, CDR2 YYREEE (reference sequence). CDR3 nucleotide sequence: TGTGCCAGCAGCGGACTAGCGGGAGGGGGCGGGGAGCTGTTTTTT. This codes for CASSGLAGGGGELFF. The complete variable domain, with remaining parts taken from reference TRBV5-4 and TRBJ2-2, reads ETGVTQSPTHLIKTRGQQVTLRCSSQSGHNTVSWYQQALGQGPQFIFQYYREEENGRGNFPPRFSGLQFPNYSSELNVNALELDDSALYLCASSGLAGGGGELFFGEGSRLTVL.

V is TRBV5-1 and J is TRBJ1-4; possible D gene TRBD1, 5 bases. Germline assignment: CDR1 SGHRS and CDR2 YFSETQ. This CDR3 region has 15 residues. Trimming removed 3 bases at V and 8 bases at J, with 17 bases between. The CDR3 is CASSYRGGVEEKLFF. The CDR3 bases are TGCGCCAGCAGCTACCGTGGGGGGGTTGAAGAAAAACTGTTTTTT.

This chain joins TRBV7-9 and TRBJ1-5; no firm D call. CDR1 and CDR2 (germline): SEHNR, FQNEAQ (reference sequence). The CDR3 is 13 amino acids. V lost 3 bases and J 4 bases, leaving 7 bases between the germline ends. The chain's CDR3 is CASSFGSNQPQHF. CDR3 DNA sequence: TGTGCCAGCAGCTTCGGGTCAAATCAGCCCCAGCATTTT.

This clone is labeled medium-sized. V and J are TRBV5-1 and TRBJ1-1; TRBD1 matches 7 bases. CDR1 is SGHRS and CDR2 is YFSETQ in the germline V gene. CDR3 size: 15 residues. V lost 4 bases, J lost 2 bases, and 8 bases stayed unmatched. The CDR3 here is CASSHQTGTNTEAFF. The CDR3 nucleotides read TGCGCCAGCAGCCATCAGACAGGGACTAACACTGAAGCTTTCTTT.

The chain recombines TRBV6-5 with TRBJ2-3, with 12 nucleotides matching TRBD2. Germline assignment: CDR1 MNHEY and CDR2 SVGAGI. CDR3 length: 14 amino acids. The V and J ends lost 7 bases and 6 bases, in that order; junction bases with no gene match: 5. The CDR3 loop is CASKTSGRRDTQYF. The CDR3 DNA follows: TGTGCCAGCAAGACTAGCGGGAGAAGGGATACGCAGTATTTT.

The chain couples TRBV19 to TRBJ1-2, with a weak D call TRBD1 (5 bases). This CDR3 contains 14 residues. Germline V gene sequence: CDR1 LNHDA, CDR2 SQIVND (reference sequence). Trimming shortened V by 3 bases and J by 3 bases, and 11 bases separated the two germline ends. The CDR3, as DNA: TGTGCCAGTAGTATTTCAGGGATGGACTATGGCTACACCTTC. Translated, it gives CASSISGMDYGYTF.

This chain joins TRBV5-6 and TRBJ2-3; D gene uncertain. The CDR3 is 13 residues long. Germline CDR1 reads SGHDT; CDR2 reads YYEEEE. Trimming stripped 0 bases from V and 0 bases from J, with 2 bases between. CDR3 sequence (DNA): TGTGCCAGCAGCTTGGGAAGCACAGATACGCAGTATTTT. Translating it yields CASSLGSTDTQYF.

The chain carries TRBV5-1 and TRBJ1-2, with a weak D call TRBD1 (5 bases). Deletions cut 0 bases from V and 2 bases from J, with 8 bases between. Germline V lookup: CDR1 SGHRS, CDR2 YFSETQ. The CDR3 totals 14 residues. The CDR3 DNA is TGCGCCAGCAGCTTGGACAGGACGAACTATGGCTACACCTTC. It is translated as CASSLDRTNYGYTF.

This clone has a handful of counts. The chain carries TRBV6-6 and TRBJ1-5; tentatively, D is TRBD1 (5 bases). V was clipped by 7 bases and J by 0 bases, with 10 bases between them. CDR1 MNHNY and CDR2 SVGAGI come from the germline V gene (reference sequence). The CDR3 has 14 residues. This CDR3 is CASTQRGSNQPQHF. The DNA of the CDR3 is TGTGCCAGCACCCAAAGGGGTAGCAATCAGCCCCAGCATTTT.

In DNA, the CDR3 is TGTGCCAGCAGCTTAGGGACAGTTAGTGGCGGGGAGCTGTTTTTT. Translating it yields CASSLGTVSGGELFF. This chain connects TRBV11-2 to TRBJ2-2; a possible D gene is TRBD1 (6 bases). Germline CDR1 SGHAT, CDR2 FQNNGV. V was trimmed by 1 base and J by 7 bases, leaving 13 bases between them. This CDR3 has 15 amino acids. The full variable domain, with the rest looked up from reference TRBV11-2 and TRBJ2-2, is EAGVAQSPRYKIIEKRQSVAFWCNPISGHATLYWYQQILGQGPKLLIQFQNNGVVDDSQLPKDRFSAERLKGVDSTLKIQPAKLEDSAVYLCASSLGTVSGGELFFGEGSRLTVL.

CDR3: CASSRQLAGASDTQYF. As DNA, the CDR3 is TGCGCCAGCAGCCGCCAACTAGCGGGAGCTTCAGATACGCAGTATTTT. The chain carries TRBV4-1 and TRBJ2-3; 11 nucleotides line up with TRBD2. V trimming: 4 bases; J trimming: 4 bases; junction bases outside the gene matches: 7. CDR3 length: 16 amino acids. Germline-derived CDR1 and CDR2 are MGHRA and YSYEKL.

This clone has a handful of counts. The chain couples TRBV29-1 to TRBJ2-7; no firm D call. CDR3 length: 11 residues. With 0 bases removed from V and 6 bases from J, the gap between germline ends came to 6 bases. Germline CDR1 and CDR2: SQVTM and ANQGSEA. The CDR3 nucleotides read TGCAGCGTTGAAGATAATCGCGAGCAGTACTTC. Its protein product is CSVEDNREQYF.

V is TRBV19 and J is TRBJ2-7; D may be TRBD1 (8 bases). Germline V gene data show CDR1 as LNHDA and CDR2 as SQIVND (reference sequence). The V end lost 5 bases, the J end lost 2 bases, and 16 bases lay between the germline ends. This CDR3 spans 15 amino acids. The CDR3 spells CASSPLTGGAYEQYF. Written as DNA, the CDR3 is TGTGCCAGTAGTCCGCTTACAGGGGGGGCCTACGAGCAGTACTTC.

J is TRBJ1-5 and V is TRBV12-5; unclear D gene. V gave up 1 base and J gave up 1 base, with 8 bases separating them. Germline lookup yields CDR1 LGHNT and CDR2 FRNRAP. The length of the CDR3 is 15 residues. In DNA, the CDR3 is TGTGCTAGTGGTTTGGGAGCGGGGAGCAATCAGCCCCAGCATTTT. This translates into CASGLGAGSNQPQHF.

V is TRBV2 and J is TRBJ2-1; 16 bases line up with TRBD2. This CDR3 comprises 20 residues. Per germline, CDR1 SNHLY and CDR2 FYNNEI. Trimming removed 3 bases from V and 9 bases from J; junction bases left unmatched: 17. The CDR3 spells CASSERLREGTSGRAVEQFF. As DNA, the CDR3 is TGTGCCAGCAGTGAGAGACTCAGGGAAGGGACTAGCGGGAGGGCCGTTGAGCAGTTCTTC.